These 23 T cell receptor beta chains originate from one sample sequenced in a study of blood T cells in healthy people across ages. Sample-barcoded 5' priming and a J-beta primer mix drove a second PCR of about 7 to 11 cycles. TCRdb analysed the 5' RACE reads with MiXCR anew, one entry per CDR3 protein. This table holds roughly 1,500,000 distinct CDR3 sequences, around 36% found once. The sample comprised blood. The receptors derive from a woman in her 30s in good health.

The V and J genes are TRBV12-3 or TRBV12-4 and TRBJ2-3; TRBD2 might be the D (6 bases). V was cut by 1 base and J by 6 bases, with 20 bases left in between. CDR3 length: 17 amino acids. CDR3 nucleotide sequence: TGTGCCAGCAGTTTAGGTGCGGGGACGAGACGGTCGGATACGCAGTATTTT. This encodes CASSLGAGTRRSDTQYF.

This clonotype was counted only a few times. The genes are TRBV27 and TRBJ2-6; TRBD1 matches 10 bases. V shed 3 bases, J shed 0 bases, and the junction held 5 bases outside the gene matches. Germline V gene lookup returns CDR1 MNHEY and CDR2 SMNVEV (reference sequence). This CDR3 has 18 amino acids. In nucleotides, the CDR3 is TGTGCCAGCAGTTTCGTCGGGACAGGGGACTCTGGGGCCAACGTCCTGACTTTC. Translating it yields CASSFVGTGDSGANVLTF.

This clonotype came up a few times. The chain employs TRBV5-6 and TRBJ1-1; no firm D call. The V end was cut by 2 bases, the J end by 8 bases, with 13 bases between. CDR1 SGHDT and CDR2 YYEEEE come from the germline V gene. The CDR3 is 13 residues long. CDR3 sequence: CASSFSSAVEAFF. CDR3 in DNA: TGTGCCAGCAGCTTCTCCTCGGCGGTCGAAGCTTTCTTT.

The V call is TRBV11-2, the J call TRBJ1-1, with a weak D call TRBD1 (6 bases). Per germline, CDR1 SGHAT and CDR2 FQNNGV. With 5 bases removed from V and 4 bases from J, the gap between germline ends came to 14 bases. The CDR3 runs 14 residues. CDR3 nucleotides: TGTGCCAGCAGCCAGACTCAGGGGTCCACTGAAGCTTTCTTT. Protein sequence: CASSQTQGSTEAFF.

This clonotype has more than one count but fewer than ten. The V and J genes are TRBV20-1 and TRBJ2-1; D gene ambiguous. Per the germline V gene, CDR1 is DFQATT and CDR2 is SNEGSKA (reference sequence). V lost 3 bases, J lost 0 bases, and 6 bases lay in between. The CDR3 extends over 13 amino acids. The CDR3 sequence is CSASPDSYNEQFF. The CDR3, as DNA: TGCAGTGCTAGTCCAGACTCCTACAATGAGCAGTTCTTC.

This clonotype turned up a few times. This chain links TRBV27 with TRBJ2-7, with D possibly matching TRBD1 (5 bases). The CDR3 is 16 residues long. Germline V gene lookup returns CDR1 MNHEY and CDR2 SMNVEV (reference sequence). Trimming removed 0 bases from V and 6 bases from J, with 18 bases in between. The CDR3 here is CASSLSGQGNLVEQYF. Written as DNA, the CDR3 is TGTGCCAGCAGTTTATCGGGGCAGGGAAATCTCGTCGAGCAGTACTTC.

This clonotype occurred many times. This rearrangement joins TRBV7-8 to TRBJ2-6; 9 positions agree with TRBD1. The CDR3 loop spans 18 amino acids. The germline V gene has CDR1 SGHVS and CDR2 FQNEAQ. Unmatched junction bases numbered 9, after V lost 5 bases and J lost 1 base. Here the CDR3 reads CASSGRTGEVSGANVLTF. The CDR3 DNA reads as TGTGCCAGCAGCGGCCGGACAGGGGAGGTGTCTGGGGCCAACGTCCTGACTTTC.

The gene calls are TRBV13 and TRBJ2-1; 10 positions agree with TRBD1. This CDR3 contains 16 residues. Unmatched junction bases numbered 8, after V lost 5 bases and J lost 4 bases. In germline, CDR1 is PRHDT, CDR2 FYEKMQ (reference sequence). The CDR3 is CASSPGTGDEYNEQFF. The CDR3 bases are TGTGCCAGCAGCCCGGGGACAGGGGATGAATACAATGAGCAGTTCTTC.

The gene calls are TRBV4-1 and TRBJ2-1; 7 bases align to TRBD2. J gave up 3 bases and V 1 base, and 3 bases lay outside the gene matches. Per germline, CDR1 MGHRA and CDR2 YSYEKL. The CDR3 contains 15 residues. DNA of the CDR3: TGCGCCAGCAGCCAAGCCCCGGGGGGCTACAATGAGCAGTTCTTC. Translated: CASSQAPGGYNEQFF.

V is TRBV4-2 and J is TRBJ2-7; tentatively, D is TRBD1 (6 bases). Trimming took off 4 bases at V and 3 bases at J, with 10 bases between the two ends. The CDR3 consists of 13 residues. CDR1 is LGHNA and CDR2 is YNFKEQ in the germline V gene. CDR3 in amino acids: CASSREQGYEQYF. In DNA form, the CDR3 reads TGTGCCAGCAGCCGGGAACAGGGCTACGAGCAGTACTTC.

The V gene is TRBV29-1, the J gene TRBJ2-2; TRBD1 matches at 8 bases. Germline V gene sequence: CDR1 SQVTM, CDR2 ANQGSEA. This CDR3 has 17 residues. The ends lost 0 bases at V and 4 bases at J; junction bases unmatched: 10. For the CDR3, the DNA is TGCAGCGTTGAAGAGGGGCCGACAGGGGTCCGCACCGGGGAGCTGTTTTTT. Its translation: CSVEEGPTGVRTGELFF.

J is TRBJ1-5 and V is TRBV19; unclear D gene. V was clipped by 5 bases and J by 1 base, with 12 bases between them. CDR1 and CDR2 (germline): LNHDA, SQIVND (reference sequence). The CDR3 runs to 15 residues. The CDR3 bases are TGTGCCAGTAGTTCGTTAGAGCAGAGCAATCAGCCCCAGCATTTT. It codes for CASSSLEQSNQPQHF.

This clonotype has only a few counts. The chain has TRBV6-4 and TRBJ2-5, with D unresolved. The CDR3 length is 12 residues. The germline V and J ends were trimmed by 5 bases and 5 bases, with 9 bases remaining between them. Germline lookup yields CDR1 MRHNA and CDR2 SNTAGT. The CDR3 nucleotides read TGTGCCAGCAGTTTTAAAAAGGAGACCCAGTACTTC. Translation: CASSFKKETQYF.

The chain recombines TRBV15 with TRBJ2-2; 8 bases map to TRBD2. The CDR3 runs 20 residues. Germline V gives CDR1 LNHNV, CDR2 YYDKDF (reference sequence). After removal of 0 bases from V and 4 bases from J, the junction contained 16 bases not matched to a gene. CDR3 bases: TGTGCCACCAGCAGAGATCCGCGGGAGGCTAGTCATGAGAGCACCGGGGAGCTGTTTTTT. Its protein is CATSRDPREASHESTGELFF.

This clonotype was seen at least ten times. The V gene is TRBV29-1, the J gene TRBJ2-6, with D uncertain. This CDR3 has 15 amino acids. V gave up 1 base and J gave up 0 bases, with 7 bases separating them. The germline V gene encodes CDR1 SQVTM and CDR2 ANQGSEA. CDR3 sequence reads: CSVEGRSSGANVLTF. CDR3 nucleotide sequence: TGCAGCGTTGAAGGCCGGAGCTCTGGGGCCAACGTCCTGACTTTC. The variable domain in full, with the rest retrieved from reference TRBV29-1 and TRBJ2-6, is SAVISQKPSRDICQRGTSLTIQCQVDSQVTMMFWYRQQPGQSLTLIATANQGSEATYESGFVIDKFPISRPNLTFSTLTVSNMSPEDSSIYLCSVEGRSSGANVLTFGAGSRLTVL.

This chain connects TRBV5-5 to TRBJ1-1; D call uncertain. Trimming took off 1 base at V and 1 base at J, with 11 bases between the two ends. The CDR3 contains 15 residues. Germline V gives CDR1 SGHKS, CDR2 YYEKEE (reference sequence). The DNA of the CDR3 is TGTGCCAGCAGCTTGACGGCGGGAAGGAACACTGAAGCTTTCTTT. This codes for CASSLTAGRNTEAFF.

This clonotype showed up just a few times. The chain joins TRBV28 to TRBJ1-2; D perhaps matches TRBD1 (5 bases). Between the trimmed V and J ends, which lost 5 bases and 2 bases, there was a span of 12 bases. CDR1 and CDR2 from the germline V gene are MDHEN and SYDVKM. The CDR3 contains 14 residues. This chain's CDR3 is CASSMTAINYGYTF. In nucleotides, the CDR3 is TGTGCCAGCAGTATGACAGCCATCAACTATGGCTACACCTTC.

This clonotype turned up a few times. This rearrangement joins TRBV28 to TRBJ2-3; D possibly corresponds to TRBD2 (5 bases). The CDR3 runs to 15 residues. Germline V CDR1 and CDR2: MDHEN, SYDVKM. Between the trimmed V and J ends, which lost 2 bases and 0 bases, there was a span of 9 bases. The CDR3, as DNA: TGTGCCAGCAGTTTAGGGAGCACTAGCACAGATACGCAGTATTTT. Translating gives CASSLGSTSTDTQYF.

Comment on this clonotype: At one end, the junction sequence differs from germline, possibly due to a read error. The V gene is TRBV14, the J gene TRBJ2-5, with 7 bases matching TRBD1. The length of the CDR3 is 14 residues. Per germline, CDR1 SGHDN and CDR2 FVKESK. The CDR3 sequence is CASGQSDRVETQYF. CDR3 sequence (DNA): TGTGCCAGCGGCCAGAGCGACAGGGTCGAGACCCAGTACTTC.

This clonotype was seen only a few times. V gene TRBV12-3 or TRBV12-4 combines with J gene TRBJ2-1; 8 bases are a match to TRBD2. Trimming at V came to 8 bases and at J to 0 bases, leaving 3 bases not matched to a gene. The CDR3 has 14 residues. The CDR3 DNA is TGTGCCAGCCGACTAGCGAGCTCCTACAATGAGCAGTTCTTC. It codes for CASRLASSYNEQFF.

The chain links TRBV12-5 to TRBJ2-7; D uncertain. The CDR3 spans 17 residues. In germline, CDR1 is LGHNT, CDR2 FRNRAP. V was cut by 3 bases and J by 2 bases, with 20 bases left in between. CDR3: CASGFAPGLTATYEQYF. The CDR3 region has the DNA TGTGCTAGTGGTTTTGCCCCCGGGCTAACCGCAACCTACGAGCAGTACTTC.

This clonotype was counted at least ten times. A read error may account for a junction end that differs from germline. The chain employs TRBV5-1 and TRBJ2-5, with TRBD2 identical over 13 bases. Germline V gene data show CDR1 as SGHRS and CDR2 as YFSETQ. The CDR3 consists of 15 residues. This CDR3 reads CASSQGLAGVETQYF. The CDR3 DNA reads as TGTGCCAGCAGCCAAGGACTAGCGGGAGTGGAGACCCAGTACTTC.

The V call is TRBV4-1, the J call TRBJ2-3; no clear D gene. From germline, CDR1 is MGHRA and CDR2 YSYEKL. Trimming pared 0 bases from V and 2 bases from J, leaving 9 bases between. The CDR3 is 15 amino acids. The CDR3 spells CASSQDDQNTDTQYF. The CDR3 bases are TGCGCCAGCAGCCAAGATGACCAAAACACAGATACGCAGTATTTT.